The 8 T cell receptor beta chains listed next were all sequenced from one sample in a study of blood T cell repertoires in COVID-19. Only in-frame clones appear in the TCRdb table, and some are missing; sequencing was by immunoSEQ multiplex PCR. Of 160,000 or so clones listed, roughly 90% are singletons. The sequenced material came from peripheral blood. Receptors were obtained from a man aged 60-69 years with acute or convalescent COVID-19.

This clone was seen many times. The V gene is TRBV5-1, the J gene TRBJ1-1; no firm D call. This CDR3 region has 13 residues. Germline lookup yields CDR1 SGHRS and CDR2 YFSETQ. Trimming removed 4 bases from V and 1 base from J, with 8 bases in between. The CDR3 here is CASSGSQNTEAFF. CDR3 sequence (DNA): TGCGCCAGCAGCGGGAGTCAGAACACTGAAGCTTTCTTT.

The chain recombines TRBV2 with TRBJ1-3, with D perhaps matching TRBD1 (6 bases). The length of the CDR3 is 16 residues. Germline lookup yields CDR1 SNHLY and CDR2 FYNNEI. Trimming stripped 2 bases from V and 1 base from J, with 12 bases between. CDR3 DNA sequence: TGTGCCAGCAGTGAAACATCAAGGGGGTCTGGAAACACCATATATTTT. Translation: CASSETSRGSGNTIYF.

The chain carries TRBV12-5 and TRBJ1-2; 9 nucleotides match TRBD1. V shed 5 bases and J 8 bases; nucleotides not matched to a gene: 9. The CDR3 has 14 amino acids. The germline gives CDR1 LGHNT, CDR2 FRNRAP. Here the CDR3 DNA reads TGTGCTAGTGGTCCTCTGGGACAGGGTCGAGGCTACACCTTC. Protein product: CASGPLGQGRGYTF.

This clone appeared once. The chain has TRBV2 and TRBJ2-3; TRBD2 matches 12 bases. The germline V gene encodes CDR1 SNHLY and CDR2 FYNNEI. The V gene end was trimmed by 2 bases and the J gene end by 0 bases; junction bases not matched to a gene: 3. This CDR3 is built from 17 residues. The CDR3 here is CASSETSGGLSTDTQYF. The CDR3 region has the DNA TGTGCCAGCAGTGAAACTAGCGGGGGGCTGAGCACAGATACGCAGTATTTT.

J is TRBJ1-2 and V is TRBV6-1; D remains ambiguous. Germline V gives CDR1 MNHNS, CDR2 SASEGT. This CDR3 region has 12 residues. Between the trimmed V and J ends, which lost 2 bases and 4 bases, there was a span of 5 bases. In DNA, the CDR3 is TGTGCCAGCAGTGAAACAGCCTATGGCTACACCTTC. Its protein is CASSETAYGYTF.

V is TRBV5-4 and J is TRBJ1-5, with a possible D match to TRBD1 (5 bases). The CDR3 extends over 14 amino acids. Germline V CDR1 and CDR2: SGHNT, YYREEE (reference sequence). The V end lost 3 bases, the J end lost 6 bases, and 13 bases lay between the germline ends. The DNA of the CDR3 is TGTGCCAGCAGCTGGGAAGGGGCCGGTCAGCCCCAGCATTTT. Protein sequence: CASSWEGAGQPQHF.

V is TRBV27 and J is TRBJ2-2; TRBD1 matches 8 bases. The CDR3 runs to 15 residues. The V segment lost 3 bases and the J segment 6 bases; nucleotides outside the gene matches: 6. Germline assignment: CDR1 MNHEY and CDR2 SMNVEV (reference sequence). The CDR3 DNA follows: TGTGCCAGCAGTTTTGCAGGGGGCGTCGCCGGGGAGCTGTTTTTT. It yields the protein CASSFAGGVAGELFF.

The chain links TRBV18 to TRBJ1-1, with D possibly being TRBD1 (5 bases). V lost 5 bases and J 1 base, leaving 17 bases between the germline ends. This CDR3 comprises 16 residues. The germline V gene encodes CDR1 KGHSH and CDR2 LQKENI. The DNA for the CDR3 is TGTGCCAGCTCAAGAAACGAGGGACTGACGAACACTGAAGCTTTCTTT. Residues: CASSRNEGLTNTEAFF. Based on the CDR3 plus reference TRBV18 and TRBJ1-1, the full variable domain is NAGVMQNPRHLVRRRGQEARLRCSPMKGHSHVYWYRQLPEEGLKFMVYLQKENIIDESGMPKERFSAEFPKEGPSILRIQQVVRGDSAAYFCASSRNEGLTNTEAFFGQGTRLTVV.